Following are 32 T cell receptor beta chains from one sample sequenced in a study of CD8 T cells in ankylosing spondylitis. In TCRdb, the 5' RACE reads were re-called with MiXCR into one record per CDR3 protein. The profile covers 350,000 to 450,000 distinct CDR3 sequences, with roughly 20% appearing a single time and less than 15% taken by the ten largest. Source material: blood, either unsorted or a sorted T cell fraction (not recorded which). The receptors were gathered from a male donor with ankylosing spondylitis or in good health (not recorded which).

This clonotype was seen only a few times. The rearrangement links TRBV2 to TRBJ1-1; TRBD1 is a possible D gene (6 bases). V dropped 3 bases and J dropped 4 bases, with 12 bases sitting between them. Germline-derived CDR1 and CDR2 are SNHLY and FYNNEI. The CDR3 totals 14 residues. CDR3 bases: TGTGCCAGCAGTGACCCCAGAGGGGGCACTGAAGCTTTCTTT. Its protein product is CASSDPRGGTEAFF. The variable domain in full, with the rest retrieved from reference TRBV2 and TRBJ1-1, is EPEVTQTPSHQVTQMGQEVILRCVPISNHLYFYWYRQILGQKVEFLVSFYNNEISEKSEIFDDQFSVERPDGSNFTLKIRSTKLEDSAMYFCASSDPRGGTEAFFGQGTRLTVV.

This clonotype was counted once. This chain links TRBV6-4 with TRBJ2-1; tentatively, D is TRBD2 (5 bases). Germline V gene data show CDR1 as MRHNA and CDR2 as SNTAGT. The V end was cut by 2 bases, the J end by 5 bases, with 13 bases between. The CDR3 runs 15 residues. The CDR3 loop is CASSDGLADNNEQFF. In nucleotides, the CDR3 is TGTGCCAGCAGTGACGGGCTAGCAGATAACAATGAGCAGTTCTTC.

This clonotype showed up just a few times. The V gene is TRBV12-3 or TRBV12-4, the J gene TRBJ2-1, with 7 nucleotides matching TRBD1. The CDR3 sequence is 15 residues long. V dropped 6 bases and J dropped 4; count of bases not matched to a gene: 9. The CDR3 DNA reads TGTGCCAGCAGCCAACCCCGACAGGGATACAATGAGCAGTTCTTC. The encoded protein is CASSQPRQGYNEQFF.

This chain joins TRBV19 and TRBJ2-7, with D perhaps TRBD2 (6 bases). The V end lost 4 bases, the J end lost 7 bases, and 14 bases lay between the germline ends. Germline CDR1 LNHDA, CDR2 SQIVND (reference sequence). The CDR3 is made up of 13 amino acids. The CDR3 spells CASSTRLEVEQYF. DNA for the CDR3: TGTGCCAGTAGTACCAGACTAGAAGTGGAGCAGTACTTC. Variable domain in full (rest from reference TRBV19 and TRBJ2-7): DGGITQSPKYLFRKEGQNVTLSCEQNLNHDAMYWYRQDPGQGLRLIYYSQIVNDFQKGDIAEGYSVSREKKESFPLTVTSAQKNPTAFYLCASSTRLEVEQYFGPGTRLTVT.

On this clonotype itself: It may be a read error: a sequence one base away is much more abundant. The J gene is TRBJ2-1, the V gene TRBV12-3 or TRBV12-4, with D maybe TRBD1 (5 bases). CDR3 length: 14 amino acids. CDR3 in amino acids: CAGSLGVSYNEQFF. The DNA of the CDR3 is TGTGCCGGCAGTTTAGGGGTATCTTACAATGAGCAGTTCTTC.

This clonotype occurred a few times. The gene calls are TRBV12-3 or TRBV12-4 and TRBJ2-3; D is undetermined. This CDR3 comprises 12 residues. V was shortened by 7 bases and J by 2 bases, with 7 bases between the two germline ends. In DNA form, the CDR3 reads TGTGCCAGCACTGCAGACACAGATACGCAGTATTTT. This encodes CASTADTDTQYF.

The V call is TRBV6-2 or TRBV6-3, the J call TRBJ2-3, with D possibly matching TRBD2 (5 bases). The CDR3 runs to 16 residues. The ends were cut back, 8 bases at V and 4 bases at J, with 22 bases in the middle. Germline V gene sequence: CDR1 MNHEY, CDR2 SVGEGT. The CDR3 DNA is TGTGCCAGCGCTTCCCGGGGTCCGCTCGGGGCAGATACGCAGTATTTT. Translated, it gives CASASRGPLGADTQYF.

This clonotype was counted at least ten times. V gene TRBV5-1 combines with J gene TRBJ2-2, with D hard to call. CDR3 length: 17 residues. Germline lookup yields CDR1 SGHRS and CDR2 YFSETQ. V gave up 5 bases and J gave up 4 bases, with 21 bases separating them. CDR3 bases: TGCGCCAGCAGAGTCCAAGGACGCGTACTTCTCACCGGGGAGCTGTTTTTT. Translation: CASRVQGRVLLTGELFF.

This clonotype was found a few times. The chain uses TRBV4-1 and TRBJ1-1; D is uncertain. V shed 1 base and J shed 3 bases, with 9 bases lying between them. The CDR3 runs 14 residues. In germline, CDR1 is MGHRA, CDR2 YSYEKL. For the CDR3, the DNA is TGCGCCAGCAGCCAAGGAAGGGAGGACACTGAAGCTTTCTTT. Its protein is CASSQGREDTEAFF.

CDR3 sequence (DNA): TGTGCCAGCAGCCCGCTGCTCTTTTCCTACGAGCAGTACTTC. Its protein product is CASSPLLFSYEQYF. This chain uses TRBV27 with TRBJ2-7; D gene uncertain. This CDR3 spans 14 amino acids. The V and J ends lost 6 bases and 1 base respectively, with 13 bases between them. Germline V lookup: CDR1 MNHEY, CDR2 SMNVEV (reference sequence).

This rearrangement joins TRBV24-1 to TRBJ2-3, with TRBD2 as a possible D gene (5 bases). Germline CDR1 is KGHDR and CDR2 is SFDVKD. V was trimmed by 7 bases and J by 7 bases, leaving 11 bases between them. The length of the CDR3 is 12 residues. The CDR3 DNA sequence: TGTGCCACCAGCGGACTGACCTATACGCAGTATTTT. Translation: CATSGLTYTQYF.

J is TRBJ2-7 and V is TRBV4-2, with a possible D match to TRBD1 (5 bases). V dropped 0 bases and J dropped 4 bases, with 16 bases sitting between them. CDR3 length: 16 residues. Germline loops: CDR1 LGHNA, CDR2 YNFKEQ. The CDR3 nucleotides are TGTGCCAGCAGCCAAGAAGGGGCGGCGACCCTTTACGAGCAGTACTTC. It is translated as CASSQEGAATLYEQYF.

This clonotype was counted once. The chain links TRBV29-1 to TRBJ2-7, with D maybe TRBD1 (5 bases). This CDR3 has 12 residues. Germline V CDR1 and CDR2: SQVTM, ANQGSEA. V lost 5 bases and J lost 0, with 8 bases in between. The chain's CDR3 is CSVRTYSYEQYF. CDR3 in DNA: TGCAGCGTTAGGACATACTCCTACGAGCAGTACTTC.

The chain joins TRBV7-3 to TRBJ2-5, with TRBD2 matching 11 bases. The CDR3 length is 15 residues. V lost 2 bases, J lost 5 bases, and 4 bases stayed unmatched. Germline V gives CDR1 SGHTA, CDR2 FQGTGA. In DNA form, the CDR3 reads TGTGCCAGCAGCTTATCCGGGACTAGCGGCGAGACCCAGTACTTC. It yields the protein CASSLSGTSGETQYF.

The CDR3, as DNA: TGTGCCAGCAGTGTTATACCGTTTAGCACAGATACGCAGTATTTT. This encodes CASSVIPFSTDTQYF. The chain joins TRBV27 to TRBJ2-3; no firm D call. The CDR3 covers 15 residues. Germline values: CDR1 MNHEY, CDR2 SMNVEV (reference sequence). V was clipped by 5 bases and J by 0 bases, with 12 bases between them.

This clonotype has ten or more counts. The chain combines TRBV12-3 or TRBV12-4 with TRBJ2-7; D tentatively reads TRBD1 or TRBD2 (5 bases each). V lost 6 bases to trimming and J lost 3 bases, with 15 bases between them. The CDR3 loop spans 14 amino acids. CDR3 nucleotides: TGTGCCAGCAGCCCCGGACTGACAGACTACGAGCAGTACTTC. It is translated as CASSPGLTDYEQYF.

The CDR3, as DNA: TGTGCCAGCTCACCGTCACAGGGGAAGTTGGTAGATACGCAGTATTTT. Amino acids: CASSPSQGKLVDTQYF. The chain recombines TRBV18 with TRBJ2-3, with 7 bases fitting TRBD1. Germline CDR1 and CDR2: KGHSH and LQKENI. The CDR3 is made up of 16 amino acids. V lost 3 bases and J lost 5; bases outside the gene matches: 11.

The chain combines TRBV9 with TRBJ2-7; D may correspond to TRBD1 or TRBD2 (5 bases each). The CDR3 runs to 14 residues. V was trimmed by 3 bases and J by 2 bases, leaving 12 bases between them. The V gene's germline CDR1 is SGDLS and CDR2 YYNGEE. CDR3 in amino acids: CASSDRDATYEQYF. The CDR3 DNA follows: TGTGCCAGCAGCGACCGGGACGCTACCTACGAGCAGTACTTC.

This clonotype turned up a few times. The V gene is TRBV20-1, the J gene TRBJ1-1; possibly TRBD1 for D (6 bases). V was clipped by 3 bases and J by 1 base, with 6 bases between them. This CDR3 is 12 amino acids long. Germline V gene lookup returns CDR1 DFQATT and CDR2 SNEGSKA (reference sequence). Here the CDR3 DNA reads TGCAGTGCTAGGGACAGGAACACTGAAGCTTTCTTT. This translates into CSARDRNTEAFF.

This sequence joins TRBV5-6 and TRBJ2-3; D possibly corresponds to TRBD1 (5 bases). Germline CDR1 is SGHDT and CDR2 is YYEEEE. The ends were cut back, 3 bases at V and 11 bases at J, with 22 bases in the middle. The CDR3 consists of 15 residues. The CDR3 reads CASSYGAGDPRGQYF. The CDR3 DNA reads TGTGCCAGCAGCTATGGGGCAGGCGATCCAAGGGGGCAGTATTTT.

The CDR3 DNA follows: TGCGCCAGCACCCTTAGGACAGGGACGAACTATGGCTACACCTTC. As protein: CASTLRTGTNYGYTF. The chain is built from TRBV5-1 and TRBJ1-2, with TRBD1 matching over 8 bases. Germline assignment: CDR1 SGHRS and CDR2 YFSETQ. The CDR3 is made up of 15 amino acids. J lost 2 bases, V lost 6 bases, and 9 bases had no gene match.

This clonotype was detected only a few times. V is TRBV7-8 and J is TRBJ2-1; 7 bases are a match to TRBD1. The CDR3 loop spans 17 amino acids. In germline, CDR1 is SGHVS, CDR2 FQNEAQ. The V and J ends lost 1 base and 5 bases, in that order; junction bases with no gene match: 11. This chain's CDR3 is CASSLDQTGVWDNEQFF. The CDR3, as DNA: TGTGCCAGCAGCTTAGACCAAACAGGGGTCTGGGACAATGAGCAGTTCTTC.

The chain recombines TRBV27 with TRBJ2-5, with 10 bases fitting TRBD2. There are 17 residues in the CDR3. J was trimmed by 1 base and V by 2 bases; bases with no gene match: 7. The germline CDR1 and CDR2 sequences are MNHEY and SMNVEV (reference sequence). CDR3 sequence: CASSLLAGDLPQETQYF. The CDR3, as DNA: TGTGCCAGCAGTTTACTAGCGGGGGACCTCCCCCAAGAGACCCAGTACTTC.

This chain uses TRBV29-1 with TRBJ2-3; 8 nucleotides agree with TRBD2. Germline V lookup: CDR1 SQVTM, CDR2 ANQGSEA. V shed 1 base and J 8 bases; nucleotides not matched to a gene: 8. The CDR3 covers 14 residues. The CDR3 is CSVEGSGGFGTQYF. CDR3 DNA sequence: TGCAGCGTTGAAGGGAGCGGGGGTTTCGGTACGCAGTATTTT.

This clonotype was seen at least ten times. The chain couples TRBV7-6 to TRBJ2-1; 8 bases fit TRBD2. Germline loops: CDR1 SGHVS, CDR2 FNYEAQ. This CDR3 region has 14 residues. V trimming: 6 bases; J trimming: 3 bases; junction bases outside the gene matches: 4. The CDR3 region has the DNA TGTGCCAGCAGTCCGGGGGGGGGCTACAATGAGCAGTTCTTC. This sequence encodes CASSPGGGYNEQFF.

The chain couples TRBV24-1 to TRBJ2-7; 9 bases line up with TRBD1. J lost 3 bases, V lost 7 bases, and 0 bases had no gene match. The germline CDR1 and CDR2 sequences are KGHDR and SFDVKD. This CDR3 contains 12 residues. CDR3: CATRGQGYEQYF. The CDR3 region has the DNA TGTGCCACCAGGGGACAGGGCTACGAGCAGTACTTC.

Only a few counts were recorded for this clonotype. The rearrangement uses TRBV12-3 or TRBV12-4 and TRBJ2-2, with D perhaps given as TRBD1 or TRBD2 (5 bases each). The CDR3 loop spans 16 amino acids. Trimming removed 1 base at V and 4 bases at J, with 13 bases between. The CDR3 spells CASSLEYGGATGELFF. In nucleotides, the CDR3 is TGTGCCAGCAGTTTAGAGTATGGGGGTGCCACCGGGGAGCTGTTTTTT.

The gene calls are TRBV11-1 and TRBJ2-5; TRBD1 matches 9 bases. The CDR3 sequence is 17 residues long. Germline V CDR1 and CDR2: SGHAT, FQDESV (reference sequence). Trimming took 5 bases from V and 2 from J; bases not matched to a gene: 12. The CDR3 bases are TGTGCCAGCAGCGTTTCGTGGACAGGGGACCCTCAAGAGACCCAGTACTTC. This translates into CASSVSWTGDPQETQYF.

The chain combines TRBV12-3 or TRBV12-4 with TRBJ2-3, with D hard to call. The V gene lost 7 bases and the J gene lost 6 bases, with 14 bases spanning the gap. This CDR3 is built from 13 residues. Here the CDR3 DNA reads TGTGCCAGCACCTCCCGGACCGGCGATACGCAGTATTTT. Translation gives CASTSRTGDTQYF.

The sample holds a few counts of this clonotype. This chain links TRBV20-1 with TRBJ1-2; 8 positions match TRBD1. The CDR3 consists of 14 residues. Trimming took 1 base from V and 10 from J; bases not matched to a gene: 11. Germline assignment: CDR1 DFQATT and CDR2 SNEGSKA (reference sequence). The DNA of the CDR3 is TGCAGTGCTAGAGCGGGGACAGGCAGCAGTGCCTACACCTTC. Protein product: CSARAGTGSSAYTF.

The CDR3 sequence is CASSSGQLYGYTF. As DNA, the CDR3 is TGTGCCAGCAGTTCCGGTCAACTATATGGCTACACCTTC. The V and J genes are TRBV27 and TRBJ1-2; D not resolved. CDR1 and CDR2 (germline): MNHEY, SMNVEV (reference sequence). Deletions cut 4 bases from V and 5 bases from J, with 11 bases between. The CDR3 length is 13 residues.

This clonotype has a handful of counts. The chain recombines TRBV20-1 with TRBJ2-7, with TRBD2 matching over 9 bases. Germline V lookup: CDR1 DFQATT, CDR2 SNEGSKA (reference sequence). The length of the CDR3 is 15 residues. Germline trimming cut 6 bases from V and 2 bases from J; bases unmatched to any gene: 11. CDR3 loop: CSANPLAGLTYEQYF. The CDR3 coding sequence is TGCAGTGCAAACCCTCTAGCGGGGTTAACCTACGAGCAGTACTTC.